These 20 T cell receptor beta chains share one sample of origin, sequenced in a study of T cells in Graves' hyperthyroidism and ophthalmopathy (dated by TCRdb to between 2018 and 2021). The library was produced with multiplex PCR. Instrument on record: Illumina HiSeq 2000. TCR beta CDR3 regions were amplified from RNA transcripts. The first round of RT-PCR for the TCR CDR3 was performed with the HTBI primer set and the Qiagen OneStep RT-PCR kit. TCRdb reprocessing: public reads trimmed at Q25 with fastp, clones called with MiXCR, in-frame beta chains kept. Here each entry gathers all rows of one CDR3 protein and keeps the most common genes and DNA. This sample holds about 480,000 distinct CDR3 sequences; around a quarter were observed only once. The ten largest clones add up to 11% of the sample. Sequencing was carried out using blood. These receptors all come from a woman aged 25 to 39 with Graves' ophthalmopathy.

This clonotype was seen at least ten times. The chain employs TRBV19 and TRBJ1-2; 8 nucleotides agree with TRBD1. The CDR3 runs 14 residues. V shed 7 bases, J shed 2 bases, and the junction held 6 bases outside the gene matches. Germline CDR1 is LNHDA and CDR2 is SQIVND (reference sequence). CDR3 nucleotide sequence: TGTGCCAGTACCAGACCAGGGGGCAACTATGGCTACACCTTC. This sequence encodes CASTRPGGNYGYTF. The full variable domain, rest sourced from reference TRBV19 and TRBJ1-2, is DGGITQSPKYLFRKEGQNVTLSCEQNLNHDAMYWYRQDPGQGLRLIYYSQIVNDFQKGDIAEGYSVSREKKESFPLTVTSAQKNPTAFYLCASTRPGGNYGYTFGSGTRLTVV.

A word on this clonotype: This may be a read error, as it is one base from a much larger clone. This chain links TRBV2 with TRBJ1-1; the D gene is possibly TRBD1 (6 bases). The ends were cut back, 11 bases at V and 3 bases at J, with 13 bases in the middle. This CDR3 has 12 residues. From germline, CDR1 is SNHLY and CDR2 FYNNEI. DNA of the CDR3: TGTGCCCGCGTTCGGACAGACACTGAAGCTTTCTTT. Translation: CARVRTDTEAFF.

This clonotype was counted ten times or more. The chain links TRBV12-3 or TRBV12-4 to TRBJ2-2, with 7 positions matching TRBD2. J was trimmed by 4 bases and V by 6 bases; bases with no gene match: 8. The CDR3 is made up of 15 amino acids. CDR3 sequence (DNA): TGTGCCAGCAGCAGAAGCGGGGCGTTCACCGGGGAGCTGTTTTTT. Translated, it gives CASSRSGAFTGELFF.

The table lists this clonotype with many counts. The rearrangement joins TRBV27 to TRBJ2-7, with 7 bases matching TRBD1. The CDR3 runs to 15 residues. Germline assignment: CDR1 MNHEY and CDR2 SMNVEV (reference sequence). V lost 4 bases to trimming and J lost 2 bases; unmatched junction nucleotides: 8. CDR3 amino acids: CASSSTGIGPYEQYF. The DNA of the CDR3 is TGTGCCAGCAGTTCGACAGGGATTGGCCCCTACGAGCAGTACTTC.

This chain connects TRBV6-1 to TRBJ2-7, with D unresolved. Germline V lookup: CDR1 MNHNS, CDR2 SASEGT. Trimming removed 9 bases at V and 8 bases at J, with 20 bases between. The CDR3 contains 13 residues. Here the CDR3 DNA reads TGTGCCAGTCAGGCTTTAATCCCCCAACAGCAGTACTTC. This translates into CASQALIPQQQYF.

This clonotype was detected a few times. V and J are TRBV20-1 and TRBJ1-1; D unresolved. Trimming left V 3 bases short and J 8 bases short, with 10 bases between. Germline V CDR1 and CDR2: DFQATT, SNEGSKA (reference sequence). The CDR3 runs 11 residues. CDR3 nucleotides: TGCAGTGCTAGGCCCCAGATAGAAGCTTTCTTT. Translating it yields CSARPQIEAFF.

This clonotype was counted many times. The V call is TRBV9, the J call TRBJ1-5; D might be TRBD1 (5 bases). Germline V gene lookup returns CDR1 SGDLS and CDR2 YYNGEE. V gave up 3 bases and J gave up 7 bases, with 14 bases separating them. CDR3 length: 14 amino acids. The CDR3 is CASSGGREGQPQHF. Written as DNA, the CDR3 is TGTGCCAGCAGCGGGGGCAGGGAAGGACAGCCCCAGCATTTT.

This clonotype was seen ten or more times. The CDR3 is CASSQGLADEQYF. CDR3 nucleotide sequence: TGCGCCAGCAGCCAAGGACTAGCCGACGAGCAGTACTTC. The genes are TRBV4-1 and TRBJ2-7; 7 bases line up with TRBD2. The V and J ends lost 1 base and 5 bases, in that order; junction bases with no gene match: 2. Germline assignment: CDR1 MGHRA and CDR2 YSYEKL. The CDR3 has 13 amino acids.

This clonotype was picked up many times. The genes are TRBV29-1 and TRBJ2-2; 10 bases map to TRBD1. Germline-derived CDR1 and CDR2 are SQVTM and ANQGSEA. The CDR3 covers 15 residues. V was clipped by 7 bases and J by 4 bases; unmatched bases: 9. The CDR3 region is CSAPSGTGVTGELFF. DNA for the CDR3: TGCAGCGCTCCGTCCGGGACAGGGGTCACCGGGGAGCTGTTTTTT.

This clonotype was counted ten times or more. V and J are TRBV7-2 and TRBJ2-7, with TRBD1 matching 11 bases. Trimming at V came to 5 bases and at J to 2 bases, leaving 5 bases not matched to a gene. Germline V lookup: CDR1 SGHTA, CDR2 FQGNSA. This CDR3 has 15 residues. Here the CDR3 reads CASSVGQGGTYEQYF. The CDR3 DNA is TGTGCCAGCAGCGTGGGACAGGGGGGAACCTACGAGCAGTACTTC. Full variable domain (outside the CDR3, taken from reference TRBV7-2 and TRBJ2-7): GAGVSQSPSNKVTEKGKDVELRCDPISGHTALYWYRQSLGQGLEFLIYFQGNSAPDKSGLPSDRFSAERTGGSVSTLTIQRTQQEDSAVYLCASSVGQGGTYEQYFGPGTRLTVT.

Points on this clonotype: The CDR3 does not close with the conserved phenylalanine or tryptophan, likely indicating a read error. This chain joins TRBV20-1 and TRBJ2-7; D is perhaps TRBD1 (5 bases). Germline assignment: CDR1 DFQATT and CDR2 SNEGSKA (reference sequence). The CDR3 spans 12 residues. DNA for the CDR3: TGCAGTTCTAGAGAACAGGCCTACGAGCAGTACCTC. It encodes CSSREQAYEQYL.

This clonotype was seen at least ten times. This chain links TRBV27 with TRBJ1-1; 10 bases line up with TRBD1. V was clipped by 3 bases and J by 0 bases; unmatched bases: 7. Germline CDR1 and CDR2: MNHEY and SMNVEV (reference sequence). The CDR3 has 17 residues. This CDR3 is CASSFLGTGVMNTEAFF. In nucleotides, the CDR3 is TGTGCCAGCAGTTTTCTTGGGACAGGGGTCATGAACACTGAAGCTTTCTTT.

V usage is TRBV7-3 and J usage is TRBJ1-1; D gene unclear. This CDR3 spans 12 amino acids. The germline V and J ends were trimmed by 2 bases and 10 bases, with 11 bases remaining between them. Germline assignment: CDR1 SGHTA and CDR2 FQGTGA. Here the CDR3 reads CASSLGEGGAFF. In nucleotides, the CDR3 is TGTGCCAGCAGCTTAGGGGAAGGAGGAGCTTTCTTT.

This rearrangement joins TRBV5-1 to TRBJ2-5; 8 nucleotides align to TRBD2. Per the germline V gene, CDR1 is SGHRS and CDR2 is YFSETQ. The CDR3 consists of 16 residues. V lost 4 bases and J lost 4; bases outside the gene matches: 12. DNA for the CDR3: TGCGCCAGCAGCCCGGGACTAGTTTGGGACGGAGAGACCCAGTACTTC. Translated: CASSPGLVWDGETQYF.

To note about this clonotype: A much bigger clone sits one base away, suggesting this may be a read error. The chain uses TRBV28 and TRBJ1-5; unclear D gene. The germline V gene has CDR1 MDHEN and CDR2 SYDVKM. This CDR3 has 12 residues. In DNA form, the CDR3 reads TGTGCCTGCAGTTTGTCCAGGTCGACCCAGCATTTT. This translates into CACSLSRSTQHF.

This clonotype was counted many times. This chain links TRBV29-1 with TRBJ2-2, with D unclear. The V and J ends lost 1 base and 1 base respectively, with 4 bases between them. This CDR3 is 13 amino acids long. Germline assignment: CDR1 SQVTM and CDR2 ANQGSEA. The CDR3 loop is CSVEARNTGELFF. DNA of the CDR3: TGCAGCGTTGAAGCTAGGAACACCGGGGAGCTGTTTTTT.

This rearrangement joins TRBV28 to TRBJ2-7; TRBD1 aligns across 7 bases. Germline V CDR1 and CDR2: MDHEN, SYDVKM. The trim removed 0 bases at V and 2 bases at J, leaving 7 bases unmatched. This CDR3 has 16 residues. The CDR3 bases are TGTGCCAGCAGTTTATGGTACCCCGGACAGGCCTACGAGCAGTACTTC. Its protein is CASSLWYPGQAYEQYF.

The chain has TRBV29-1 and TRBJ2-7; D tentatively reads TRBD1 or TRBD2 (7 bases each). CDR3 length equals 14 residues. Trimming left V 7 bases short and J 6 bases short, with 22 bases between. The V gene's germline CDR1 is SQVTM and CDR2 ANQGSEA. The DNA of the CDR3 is TGCAGCGGAGGGCGGGGAGGGGGCTCGGGCGAGCAGTACTTC. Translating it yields CSGGRGGGSGEQYF.

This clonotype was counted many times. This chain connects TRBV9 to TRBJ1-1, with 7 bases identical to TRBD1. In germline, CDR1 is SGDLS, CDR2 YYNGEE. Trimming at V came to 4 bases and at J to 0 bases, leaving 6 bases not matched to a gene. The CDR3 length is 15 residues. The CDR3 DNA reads TGTGCCAGCAGCAACAGGGGAATTGTGAACACTGAAGCTTTCTTT. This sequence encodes CASSNRGIVNTEAFF.

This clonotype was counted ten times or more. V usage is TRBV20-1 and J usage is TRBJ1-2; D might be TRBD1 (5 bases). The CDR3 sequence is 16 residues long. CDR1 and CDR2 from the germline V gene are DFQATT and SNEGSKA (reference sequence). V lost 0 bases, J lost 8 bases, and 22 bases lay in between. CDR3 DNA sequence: TGCAGTGCTAGAGATCGAGAGGGACTCCCTATTTGGGGCTACACCTTC. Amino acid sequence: CSARDREGLPIWGYTF.